The TCR beta chain under discussion was sequenced for a study of OX40 agonist ivuxolimab in advanced cancers. Study-wide results and caveats: More expanded clones were found, on average, in CD8+ than in CD4+ T cells.

TCRdb's table, derived via immunoSEQ multiplex PCR, lists solely in-frame clones and lacks some. Here the sample spans about 40,000 clones, roughly four fifths being singletons. The ends were cut back, 0 bases at V and 3 bases at J, with 6 bases in the middle. The CDR3 is 13 residues long. The germline gives CDR1 MNHEY, CDR2 SVGAGI. Concerning this clone: Antigen unknown.

The specimen comprised CD4+ or CD8+ T cells sorted from blood, sampled in a trial of the OX40 agonist ivuxolimab. The chain uses TRBV6-5 and TRBJ2-7; D remains ambiguous. This clonotype originated in an adult with an advanced solid tumor such as melanoma, head and neck, liver or kidney cancer. Here the CDR3 reads CASSYSRGYEQYF. The CDR3 nucleotides are TGTGCCAGCAGTTACTCCCGAGGCTACGAGCAGTACTTC.